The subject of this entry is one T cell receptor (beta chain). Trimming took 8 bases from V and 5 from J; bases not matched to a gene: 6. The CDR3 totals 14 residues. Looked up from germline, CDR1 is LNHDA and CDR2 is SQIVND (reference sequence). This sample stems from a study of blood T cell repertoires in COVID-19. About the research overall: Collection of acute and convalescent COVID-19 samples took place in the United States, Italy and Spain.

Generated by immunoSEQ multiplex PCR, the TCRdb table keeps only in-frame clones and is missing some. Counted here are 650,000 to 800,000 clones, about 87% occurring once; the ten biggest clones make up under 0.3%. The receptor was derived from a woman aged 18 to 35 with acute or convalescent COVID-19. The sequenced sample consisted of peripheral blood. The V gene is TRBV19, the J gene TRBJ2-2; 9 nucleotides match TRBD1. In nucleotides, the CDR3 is TGTGCCAGTCGGGACAGGGTAGGGACCGGGGAGCTGTTTTTT. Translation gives CASRDRVGTGELFF.